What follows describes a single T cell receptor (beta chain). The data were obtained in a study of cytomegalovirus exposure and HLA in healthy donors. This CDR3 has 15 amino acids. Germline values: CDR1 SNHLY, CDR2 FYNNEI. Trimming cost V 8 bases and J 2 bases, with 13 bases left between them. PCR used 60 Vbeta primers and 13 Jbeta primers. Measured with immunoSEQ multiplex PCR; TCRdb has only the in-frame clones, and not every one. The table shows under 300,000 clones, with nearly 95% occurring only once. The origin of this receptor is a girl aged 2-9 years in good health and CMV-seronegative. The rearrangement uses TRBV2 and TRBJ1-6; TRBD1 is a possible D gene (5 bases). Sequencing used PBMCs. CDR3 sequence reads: CASGGSGTYNSPLHF. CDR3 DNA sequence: TGTGCCAGCGGGGGTAGCGGGACCTATAATTCACCCCTCCACTTT.